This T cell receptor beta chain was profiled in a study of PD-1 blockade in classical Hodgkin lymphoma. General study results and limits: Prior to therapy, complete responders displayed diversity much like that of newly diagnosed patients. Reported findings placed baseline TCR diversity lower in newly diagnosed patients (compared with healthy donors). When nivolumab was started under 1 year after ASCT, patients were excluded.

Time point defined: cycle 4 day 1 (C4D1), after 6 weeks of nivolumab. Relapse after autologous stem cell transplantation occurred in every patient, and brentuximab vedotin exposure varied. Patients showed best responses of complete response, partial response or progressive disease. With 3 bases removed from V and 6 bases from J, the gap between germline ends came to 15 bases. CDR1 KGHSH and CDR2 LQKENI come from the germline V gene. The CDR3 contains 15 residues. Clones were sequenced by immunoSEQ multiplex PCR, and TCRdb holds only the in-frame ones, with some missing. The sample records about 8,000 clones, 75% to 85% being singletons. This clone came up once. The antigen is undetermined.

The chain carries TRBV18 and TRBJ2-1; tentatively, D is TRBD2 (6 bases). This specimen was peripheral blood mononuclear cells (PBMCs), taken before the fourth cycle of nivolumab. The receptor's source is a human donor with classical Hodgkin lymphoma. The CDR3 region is CASSPLPAEGNEQFF. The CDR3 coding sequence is TGTGCCAGCTCACCGCTCCCAGCGGAGGGCAATGAGCAGTTCTTC.